The 22 T cell receptor beta chains in this list originate from one sample, sequenced in a study of lymphopenia after photon versus proton radiotherapy. The data were produced by immunoSEQ multiplex PCR, yet TCRdb's version contains in-frame clones alone and is incomplete. The repertoire holds some 45,000 clones, with about 83% as singletons. The sample in question was peripheral blood, obtained from a patient treated with proton-based radiotherapy. The receptors shown here come from a woman in her 70s with pancreatic cancer.

On this clone: The DNA is left out, because the CDR3 cannot be placed on it with certainty; the CDR3 is given as TCRdb lists it. The chain is built from TRBV28 and TRBJ2-7. A total of 12 residues make up the CDR3, ends included. CDR1 and CDR2 (germline): MDHEN, SYDVKM. The CDR3 loop is CASSTLGYEQYF.

As regards this clone: A read error may produce the germline difference seen at one junction end. V is TRBV28 and J is TRBJ1-2; D is unresolved. Germline assignment: CDR1 MDHEN and CDR2 SYDVKM. The CDR3 contains 11 residues. The CDR3 sequence: CASSSDYGHTF. In DNA form, the CDR3 reads TGTGCCAGCAGTTCGGACTATGGCCACACCTTC.

This clone has more than one count but fewer than ten. The gene calls are TRBV14 and TRBJ1-3; D is uncertain. This CDR3 is 15 amino acids long. The germline V gene has CDR1 SGHDN and CDR2 FVKESK. The V gene lost 6 bases and the J gene lost 0 bases, with 12 bases spanning the gap. CDR3 DNA sequence: TGTGCCAGCAGTCGTAAACAGTCCTCTGGAAACACCATATATTTT. Translation: CASSRKQSSGNTIYF.

The rearrangement uses TRBV30 and TRBJ1-1; the D is unclear. Trimming removed 0 bases at V and 6 bases at J, with 17 bases between. Germline CDR1 GTSNPN, CDR2 SVGIG (reference sequence). The CDR3 runs 15 residues. The CDR3 coding sequence is TGTGCCTGGAGTGTTCTCGGAGGGTTGGTCGCTGAAGCTTTCTTT. The encoded protein is CAWSVLGGLVAEAFF.

CDR3 DNA: TGTGCCAGCAGCTTTCGGGGCCTGGGCGCCTACGAGCAGTACTTC. Residues: CASSFRGLGAYEQYF. The chain employs TRBV5-6 and TRBJ2-7; D possibly uses TRBD1 or TRBD2 (5 bases each). V was shortened by 2 bases and J by 2 bases, with 14 bases between the two germline ends. Germline CDR1 SGHDT, CDR2 YYEEEE. This CDR3 has 15 residues.

V and J are TRBV7-5 and TRBJ2-7; no check of the table's D call, TRBD2, against the DNA was made. TRBV7-5 is deemed a pseudogene. CDR3 size: 13 residues. The DNA of the CDR3 is TGTGCCAGCAGCCCTGGTGGGAGATCCGAGCAGTACTTC. Its translation is CASSPGGRSEQYF.

In DNA, the CDR3 is TGTGCCAGCAGGGACCCGAACACTGAAGCTTTCTTT. Its protein product is CASRDPNTEAFF. The genes are TRBV27 and TRBJ1-1; D is undetermined. Per the germline V gene, CDR1 is MNHEY and CDR2 is SMNVEV (reference sequence). The CDR3 is made up of 12 amino acids. The V end was cut by 6 bases, the J end by 1 base, with 6 bases between.

V usage is TRBV2 and J usage is TRBJ2-1; D is uncertain. Germline assignment: CDR1 SNHLY and CDR2 FYNNEI. There are 15 residues in the CDR3. Trimming took 3 bases from V and 0 from J, leaving 9 bases between them. In DNA, the CDR3 is TGTGCCAGCAGTGACAGACTGAGCTCCTACAATGAGCAGTTCTTC. Translated: CASSDRLSSYNEQFF.

V usage is TRBV5-6 and J usage is TRBJ2-7; 7 bases are a match to TRBD2. Germline CDR1 SGHDT, CDR2 YYEEEE. CDR3 length equals 15 residues. V lost 1 base, J lost 6 bases, and 10 bases stayed unmatched. The CDR3 spells CASSLLAGAWSEQYF. The CDR3 bases are TGTGCCAGCAGCTTGTTGGCGGGAGCCTGGAGCGAGCAGTACTTC.

This sequence joins TRBV11-3 and TRBJ2-2, with TRBD2 identical over 7 bases. J lost 6 bases, V lost 0 bases, and 7 bases had no gene match. This CDR3 spans 16 amino acids. CDR1 and CDR2 from the germline V gene are SGHNT and YENEEA. The CDR3 loop reads CASSLDRRAGPGELFF. The CDR3 coding sequence is TGTGCCAGCAGCTTAGATCGGCGAGCGGGACCCGGGGAGCTGTTTTTT.

The rearrangement uses TRBV5-1 and TRBJ2-5, with D unresolved. This CDR3 comprises 11 residues. Germline V gene lookup returns CDR1 SGHRS and CDR2 YFSETQ. V dropped 8 bases and J dropped 5 bases, with 10 bases sitting between them. The CDR3 DNA reads as TGCGCCAGTAGGGCTGGGGAGACCCAGTACTTC. It specifies CASRAGETQYF.

The V and J genes are TRBV5-4 and TRBJ2-3, with a tentative D call TRBD2 (6 bases). CDR1 is SGHNT and CDR2 is YYREEE in the germline V gene (reference sequence). The CDR3 has 15 amino acids. Trimming left V 0 bases short and J 5 bases short, with 13 bases between. The CDR3 DNA is TGTGCCAGCAGCTTGGAGGTGGGAGGACGAGATACGCAGTATTTT. It encodes CASSLEVGGRDTQYF.

This rearrangement joins TRBV19 to TRBJ1-2, with D unresolved. With 3 bases removed from V and 0 bases from J, the gap between germline ends came to 5 bases. Germline V gene lookup returns CDR1 LNHDA and CDR2 SQIVND (reference sequence). The CDR3 spans 13 residues. CDR3 coding DNA: TGTGCCAGTAGTATCTCCGCTAACTATGGCTACACCTTC. Translating gives CASSISANYGYTF.

This sequence joins TRBV28 and TRBJ2-1; no reliable D call. Deletions cut 2 bases from V and 7 bases from J, with 6 bases between. There are 12 residues in the CDR3. Germline assignment: CDR1 MDHEN and CDR2 SYDVKM. CDR3 sequence (DNA): TGTGCCAGCAGTTTAAATCCGAATGAGCAGTTCTTC. This codes for CASSLNPNEQFF.

The chain uses TRBV4-3 and TRBJ1-2; D is unresolved. V lost 0 bases and J 6 bases, leaving 5 bases between the germline ends. The CDR3 extends over 12 amino acids. Looked up from germline, CDR1 is LGHNA and CDR2 is YSLEER. CDR3 residues: CASSQEGNGYTF. In nucleotides, the CDR3 is TGCGCCAGCAGCCAAGAAGGCAATGGCTACACCTTC.

This chain's CDR3 is CASSMTGSFSAKNIQYF. The CDR3 DNA sequence: TGTGCCAGTAGTATGACCGGGAGCTTCTCAGCCAAAAACATTCAGTACTTC. The chain recombines TRBV19 with TRBJ2-4; D might be TRBD2 (6 bases). Trimming removed 3 bases from V and 0 bases from J, with 15 bases in between. CDR1 LNHDA and CDR2 SQIVND come from the germline V gene (reference sequence). The CDR3 length is 17 residues.

Comments on this clone: One end of the junction is discordant with germline, which a read error may explain. This rearrangement joins TRBV28 to TRBJ2-3; 12 bases line up with TRBD2. From germline, CDR1 is MDHEN and CDR2 SYDVKM. The CDR3 runs 17 residues. The CDR3 loop is CATELIPTSGSTDTQYF. The CDR3 DNA sequence: TGTGCCACCGAACTAATCCCGACTAGCGGGAGCACCGATACGCAGTATTTT.

This chain joins TRBV6-5 and TRBJ2-7, with a weak D call TRBD1 (6 bases). The germline gives CDR1 MNHEY, CDR2 SVGAGI. The CDR3 is 11 residues long. With 9 bases removed from V and 2 bases from J, the gap between germline ends came to 8 bases. CDR3 sequence reads: CASTGTYEQYF. The CDR3, as DNA: TGTGCCAGTACAGGGACCTACGAGCAGTACTTC.

V and J are TRBV7-3 and TRBJ2-3; TRBD2 matches at 15 bases. The CDR3 length is 16 residues. CDR1 SGHTA and CDR2 FQGTGA come from the germline V gene. Losses at the gene ends were 5 bases for V and 5 bases for J; bases not matched to a gene: 5. The CDR3 is CASSPGLAGGIDTQYF. The CDR3 DNA reads as TGTGCCAGCAGCCCGGGACTAGCGGGAGGTATAGATACGCAGTATTTT. Variable domain in full (rest from reference TRBV7-3 and TRBJ2-3): GAGVSQTPSNKVTEKGKYVELRCDPISGHTALYWYRQSLGQGPEFLIYFQGTGAADDSGLPNDRFFAVRPEGSVSTLKIQRTERGDSAVYLCASSPGLAGGIDTQYFGPGTRLTVL.

The chain carries TRBV20-1 and TRBJ2-3, with D unclear. The CDR3 covers 10 residues. CDR1 and CDR2 (germline): DFQATT, SNEGSKA (reference sequence). V lost 3 bases to trimming and J lost 3 bases, with 1 base between them. The CDR3 is CSARTDTQYF. The CDR3 region has the DNA TGCAGTGCTAGGACAGATACGCAGTATTTT.

The chain couples TRBV28 to TRBJ1-1, with a tentative D call TRBD1 (5 bases). CDR1 MDHEN and CDR2 SYDVKM come from the germline V gene. The CDR3 is 14 residues long. Trimming left V 2 bases short and J 1 base short, with 8 bases between. The CDR3 sequence is CASSLRGPNTEAFF. The DNA for the CDR3 is TGTGCCAGCAGTTTAAGGGGACCGAACACTGAAGCTTTCTTT.

The J gene is TRBJ1-5, the V gene TRBV30, with 8 bases lining up with TRBD1. CDR3 length: 14 amino acids. Germline values: CDR1 GTSNPN, CDR2 SVGIG (reference sequence). V was clipped by 5 bases and J by 1 base; unmatched bases: 4. CDR3 region: CAWGQGLSNQPQHF. Written as DNA, the CDR3 is TGTGCCTGGGGACAGGGTCTAAGCAATCAGCCCCAGCATTTT.